Listed below are T cell receptor beta chains from one sample, sequenced in a study of long-term antiretroviral therapy in people with HIV. Only in-frame clones appear in the TCRdb table, and some are missing; sequencing was by immunoSEQ multiplex PCR. Of 20,000 to 25,000 clones in the sample, about four fifths were seen once. Here the sequenced sample was unsorted PBMCs, taken 0.2 years after starting antiretroviral therapy. These receptors all come from a woman in her thirties with HIV. Each CDR3 is given with its conserved first and last residue. Each record gives: D gene, clone size, J gene, V gene, CDR3 protein, CDR3 DNA. D genes are given only for firm matches. Expanded clones get a size class; other rows say once, few or many, or leave the size out.

-,-,TRBJ1-6,TRBV15,CATSRDKSSNSPLHF,TGTGCCACCAGCAGAGATAAGAGTTCCAATTCACCCCTCCACTTT
TRBD2,-,TRBJ2-7,TRBV5-1,CASSLKLAGYEQYF,TGCGCCAGCAGCTTGAAGTTAGCGGGATACGAGCAGTACTTC
-,-,TRBJ2-1,TRBV5-8,CASSSGQTSLNEQFF,TGTGCCAGCAGCTCGGGACAAACCTCCCTCAATGAGCAGTTCTTC
TRBD1,-,TRBJ1-2,TRBV11-2,CASSLDTFGQGLF,TGTGCCAGCAGCTTAGACACCTTTGGACAGGGCCTGTTC
TRBD2,-,TRBJ2-1,TRBV9,CASSVSGDYNEQFF,TGTGCCAGCAGCGTGAGCGGGGACTACAATGAGCAGTTCTTC
-,large,TRBJ2-7,TRBV6-1,CASSGEGSRQYF,TGTGCCAGCAGTGGAGAAGGGAGCAGGCAGTACTTC
-,-,TRBJ1-5,TRBV27,CASGLSGSNQPQHF,TGTGCCAGCGGCCTCAGTGGGAGCAATCAGCCCCAGCATTTT
-,-,TRBJ1-5,TRBV4-1,CASSPIGGASRSHQPQHF,TGCGCCAGCAGCCCTATTGGGGGCGCGTCTCGAAGCCATCAGCCCCAGCATTTT
TRBD2,-,TRBJ2-3,TRBV4-2,CASSLVAGAITDTQYF,TGTGCCAGCAGCCTCGTAGCGGGGGCAATCACAGATACGCAGTATTTT
-,once,TRBJ1-1,TRBV19,CASSTHPGGMALFEAFF,TGTGCCAGTAGTACCCATCCTGGGGGGATGGCCCTTTTTGAAGCTTTCTTT
TRBD1,-,TRBJ1-3,TRBV29-1,CSVVGVRGSSGNTIYF,TGCAGCGTTGTGGGGGTCAGGGGGAGCTCTGGAAACACCATATATTTT
-,-,TRBJ2-1,TRBV30,CAWLRTRDEQFF,TGTGCCTGGCTCCGAACACGCGATGAGCAGTTCTTC
-,-,TRBJ2-2,TRBV6-6,CASSYSKNTGELFF,TGTGCCAGCAGTTACTCGAAGAACACCGGGGAGCTGTTTTTT